The rows below give T cell receptor beta chains drawn from one sample of a study of T cell changes during pregnancy in multiple sclerosis. Measured with immunoSEQ multiplex PCR; TCRdb has only the in-frame clones, and not every one. Counted here are roughly 110,000 clones, more than 85% occurring once; the ten biggest clones make up 1.5%. Sequencing was performed on peripheral blood, taken in the third trimester of pregnancy. Every receptor here comes from a female donor with multiple sclerosis, enrolled in a pregnancy study. Each CDR3 is given with its conserved first and last residue. A D gene is named only where the DNA matches it firmly. Clone size is given for some rows only: seen once, a few or many times, or a class if the clone is expanded.

v_gene	abundance	len	j_gene	d_gene	CDR3nt	CDR3aa
TRBV19	.	14	TRBJ1-1	.	TGTGCCAGTTCCGTGACAGGATGGAACACTGAAGCTTTCTTT	CASSVTGWNTEAFF
TRBV6-5	.	14	TRBJ1-4	.	TGTGCCAGCAGCCCACAGGGACCATCTGAAAAACTGTTTTTT	CASSPQGPSEKLFF
TRBV5-5	.	16	TRBJ1-2	.	TGTGCCAGCAGCTTGGACGTGCGCAGGTTCCTCTATGGCTACACCTTC	CASSLDVRRFLYGYTF
TRBV5-4	.	15	TRBJ2-7	TRBD2	TGTGCCAGCAGCGGCGCCGGGACTAGCGTATACGAGCAGTACTTC	CASSGAGTSVYEQYF
TRBV6-1	.	17	TRBJ2-1	TRBD2	TGTGCCAGCAGTGTGGGTAGCGGGAGACCTGGAGACAATGAGCAGTTCTTC	CASSVGSGRPGDNEQFF
TRBV5-6	.	16	TRBJ2-7	.	TGTGCCAGCAGCCCCTCGGGGGACTTGTTCTTCGGAGGGCAGTACTTC	CASSPSGDLFFGGQYF
TRBV9	.	14	TRBJ2-5	TRBD1	TGTGCCAGCAGCCTAGGACAGGGGGCCGAGACCCAGTACTTC	CASSLGQGAETQYF
TRBV30	.	13	TRBJ2-7	TRBD2	TGTGCCTGGGGGAGGGATATAGCCTACGAGCAGTACTTC	CAWGRDIAYEQYF
TRBV10-2	.	15	TRBJ2-5	TRBD2	TGCGCCAGCAGTGAGAGACTAGCGGGAGGAGAGACCCAGTACTTC	CASSERLAGGETQYF
TRBV30	.	12	TRBJ2-7	.	TGTGCCTGGGGGAGAACAGGGAACGAGCAGTACTTC	CAWGRTGNEQYF
TRBV5-1	.	14	TRBJ1-2	TRBD1	TGCGCCAGCAGCTTGGAGGACAGGATCTATGGCTACACCTTC	CASSLEDRIYGYTF
TRBV30	.	14	TRBJ2-5	.	TGTGCCTGGAGTCCGACTAGTTTTGGCGAGACCCAGTACTTC	CAWSPTSFGETQYF
TRBV15	.	14	TRBJ2-7	.	TGTGCCACCAGCAGAGTTACTTCCTCCTACGAGCAGTACTTC	CATSRVTSSYEQYF
TRBV28	.	18	TRBJ2-6	TRBD1	TGTGCCAGCACCACCGGGACAGGGCTATACTCTGGGGCCAACGTCCTGACTTTC	CASTTGTGLYSGANVLTF
TRBV6-1	.	15	TRBJ2-5	TRBD2	TGTGCCAGCAGTCCCCGGACTAGCGGGACAGAGACCCAGTACTTC	CASSPRTSGTETQYF
TRBV5-6	.	13	TRBJ1-1	.	TGTGCCAGCAGCTTGGCAGGGGCTAACGAAGCTTTCTTT	CASSLAGANEAFF
TRBV30	.	11	TRBJ1-2	.	TGTGCCTGGATCACAAACTATGGCTACACCTTC	CAWITNYGYTF
TRBV10-3	.	13	TRBJ2-1	TRBD2	TGTGCCATTTCTAGCGGGGGGGACAATGAGCAGTTCTTC	CAISSGGDNEQFF
TRBV18	.	17	TRBJ1-2	TRBD1	TGTGCCAGCTCACCGTCTCGGGGACAGGAACAATCCTATGGCTACACCTTC	CASSPSRGQEQSYGYTF
TRBV9	.	16	TRBJ2-5	TRBD2	TGTGCCAGCAGCGTAACGGGACTAGCGGGGATTGAGACCCAGTACTTC	CASSVTGLAGIETQYF
TRBV6-6	.	15	TRBJ1-5	TRBD1	TGTGCCAGCAGCCCTAGACAGGGGAACTATCAGCCCCAGCATTTT	CASSPRQGNYQPQHF
TRBV6-1	.	13	TRBJ1-2	.	TGTGCCAGCAGCCCCGGGATTTTATATGGCTACACCTTC	CASSPGILYGYTF
TRBV6-5	.	14	TRBJ2-7	TRBD2	TGTGCCAGCAGGGTAGCGGGAGATTCCTACGAGCAGTACTTC	CASRVAGDSYEQYF
TRBV6-6	.	14	TRBJ2-7	.	TGTGCCAGCAGTTACGATCTAGCCGGCTACGAGCAGTACTTC	CASSYDLAGYEQYF
TRBV5-1	.	15	TRBJ2-2	.	TGCGCCAGCAGCTTTAGCGGAGGTTCCACCGGGGAGCTGTTTTTT	CASSFSGGSTGELFF
TRBV7-9	.	13	TRBJ1-1	.	TGTGCCAGCAGGCGGACACAGAACACTGAAGCTTTCTTT	CASRRTQNTEAFF
TRBV29-1	.	14	TRBJ2-1	TRBD1	TGCAGCGTGGGACAGGGGAGCTCCTACAATGAGCAGTTCTTC	CSVGQGSSYNEQFF
TRBV27	once	16	TRBJ2-1	.	TGTGCCAGCAGTTTATCCTCAGGGTACACCTACAATGAGCAGTTCTTC	CASSLSSGYTYNEQFF
TRBV7-2	.	17	TRBJ2-2	.	TGTGCCAGCACCCTAGGGCGGGGAGCGAGCTACTCCCGGGAGCTGTTTTTT	CASTLGRGASYSRELFF
TRBV9	few	15	TRBJ2-1	.	TGTGCCAGCAGCGAGGACACGAGCTCCTACAATGAGCAGTTCTTC	CASSEDTSSYNEQFF
TRBV6-5	.	12	TRBJ2-7	.	TGTGCCAGCCAGGGCCACCGCTACGAGCAGTACTTC	CASQGHRYEQYF
TRBV5-1	once	15	TRBJ2-7	.	TGCGCCAGCAGCTTGGTAGGGGCAGGTAGCTACGAGCAGTACTTC	CASSLVGAGSYEQYF
TRBV5-4	.	14	TRBJ2-7	TRBD1	TGTGCCAGCAGCCAAGGAACAGGGGCGTACGAGCAGTACTTC	CASSQGTGAYEQYF
TRBV5-4	.	17	TRBJ2-1	TRBD2	TGTGCCAGCAGCGGCCCCTTAGCGGGGCTCTCCTACAATGAGCAGTTCTTC	CASSGPLAGLSYNEQFF
TRBV9	.	15	TRBJ2-1	.	TGTGCCAGCAGCTCCCAGGGACAACCCTACAATGAGCAGTTCTTC	CASSSQGQPYNEQFF
TRBV7-3	.	14	TRBJ2-3	TRBD2	TGTGCCAGCAGCTTGGTAGCGGGAGGCGATACGCAGTATTTT	CASSLVAGGDTQYF
TRBV7-2	few	15	TRBJ2-5	TRBD1	TGTGCCAGCAGCTCCCGGACAGGATGGATCGAGACCCAGTACTTC	CASSSRTGWIETQYF
TRBV28	.	15	TRBJ2-7	.	TGTGCCAGCAGTTTAGTGGCGGGAAGTTCCTACGAGCAGTACTTC	CASSLVAGSSYEQYF
TRBV9	.	15	TRBJ2-1	TRBD1	TGTGCCAGCAGCGTAGACCAGACAGGGAGAAATGAGCAGTTCTTC	CASSVDQTGRNEQFF
TRBV30	.	12	TRBJ1-1	.	TGTGCCTGGAGAGGGGGGGGGACTGAAGCTTTCTTT	CAWRGGGTEAFF
TRBV4-1	.	15	TRBJ2-2	TRBD1	TGCGCCAGCAGCTTCAACAGGGGGGAAAGCGGGGAGCTGTTTTTT	CASSFNRGESGELFF
TRBV27	.	13	TRBJ1-2	TRBD1	TGTGCCAGCAGCGGGACAGGACCCTATGGCTACACCTTC	CASSGTGPYGYTF
TRBV19	.	15	TRBJ2-2	.	TGTGCCAGTAAAACCGGGACTTGGGGCACCGGGGAGCTGTTTTTT	CASKTGTWGTGELFF
TRBV6-6	.	14	TRBJ1-1	.	TGTGCCAGCACCCTCCAATTAGGGGGCACTGAAGCTTTCTTT	CASTLQLGGTEAFF
TRBV11-2	.	15	TRBJ1-1	.	TGTGCCAGCAGCCACCGCCGGCCCTCGGGGACTGAAGCTTTCTTT	CASSHRRPSGTEAFF
TRBV10-3	.	12	TRBJ2-2	.	TGTGCCATCAGTAACTACGGGGGGGAGCTGTTTTTT	CAISNYGGELFF
TRBV4-1	.	19	TRBJ2-1	TRBD2	TGCGCCAGCAGCCAAGATCCAGCGGGGGCCCATACGAACTACAATGAGCAGTTCTTC	CASSQDPAGAHTNYNEQFF
TRBV27	.	15	TRBJ2-1	TRBD2	TGTGCCAGCAGTCCTACTAGCGGGAGGGGGAATGAGCAGTTCTTC	CASSPTSGRGNEQFF
TRBV10-2	once	13	TRBJ2-1	.	TGCGCCAGCAGGGACACACCAAAAAATGAGCAGTTCTTC	CASRDTPKNEQFF
TRBV30	.	13	TRBJ1-3	.	TGTGCCTGGAGTCCCAATTCTGGAAACACCATATATTTT	CAWSPNSGNTIYF
TRBV11-3	.	17	TRBJ1-1	.	TGTGCCAGCAGCTTAGATCACTTTCAGGGGAGAGGGACTGAAGCTTTCTTT	CASSLDHFQGRGTEAFF
TRBV7-6	once	15	TRBJ2-7	TRBD2	TGTGCCAGCAGCCAGACTAGCGGGGGGTTCTACGAGCAGTACTTC	CASSQTSGGFYEQYF
TRBV7-9	once	18	TRBJ1-2	.	TGTGCCAGCAGCTTATACCCTATGTGGGAGGGTGAGTTGGATGGCTACACCTTC	CASSLYPMWEGELDGYTF
TRBV28	.	18	TRBJ2-2	TRBD2	TGTGCCAGCAGTTTACCGCTAGGACTAGCGGGAGGAACCGGGGAGCTGTTTTTT	CASSLPLGLAGGTGELFF
TRBV29-1	once	14	TRBJ1-5	TRBD1	TGCAGCGTTGTAACAGGGGCAGGCAATCAGCCCCAGCATTTT	CSVVTGAGNQPQHF
TRBV30	once	12	TRBJ1-2	.	TGTGCCTGGGAACGAGGGGGCTATGGCTACACCTTC	CAWERGGYGYTF
TRBV10-2	.	14	TRBJ1-2	TRBD1	TGCGCCAGCATAGGAACAGGGGTTCAGTATGGCTACACCTTC	CASIGTGVQYGYTF